The entry that follows covers one T cell receptor (beta chain) sequence. Its antigen is still unknown. Via MiXCR, TCRdb re-called the reads, giving one row per CDR3 protein. The data contain approximately 910,000 distinct CDR3 sequences, under 40% of them singletons. Germline CDR1 is LNHDA and CDR2 is SQIVND (reference sequence). The CDR3 consists of 12 residues. Trimming left V 7 bases short and J 6 bases short, with 12 bases between. This record comes from a study of T cell repertoires in cytomegalovirus infection. Study in general: HLA-B-restricted CMV epitopes that are well studied, plus recently identified HLA-C-restricted ones, were used by the study. It can be stated that public TCR beta signatures indicated CMV infection as well as a matching HLA type. Overall study results and limits: The ex vivo response was dominated by HLA-C-restricted CMV-specific TCR beta clonotypes. Summed public TCR beta family frequency identified CMV carriers bearing the relevant HLA.

Source: cultured CD8+ T cells from PBMCs, taken from culture after CMV antigen stimulation. The gene calls are TRBV19 and TRBJ1-2; no reliable D call. This TCR derives from a human donor in good health (CMV status not recorded). Some clones in this sample may be carry-over from other donors' samples. CDR3 residues: CASTGSWDGYTF. In DNA form, the CDR3 reads TGTGCCAGTACGGGGTCCTGGGATGGCTACACCTTC.